The sample holds one count of the clone carrying this TCR beta chain. The CDR3 consists of 14 residues. CDR1 is MDHEN and CDR2 is SYDVKM in the germline V gene. V was trimmed by 5 bases and J by 6 bases, leaving 17 bases between them. Sequenced by immunoSEQ multiplex PCR; TCRdb stores in-frame clones only, minus some. The sample comprises approximately 350,000 clones, roughly nine tenths of which are singletons, and 2.5% to 3% rests with the top ten. Participants came from roughly 25 US areas, aged roughly 18 to 89 years. Clinical history reported by participants formed the basis on which cohorts were assigned. Recovered participants had two consecutive negative NP/OP PCR tests, healthcare professional clearance, or symptom resolution. These data are taken from a study of blood T cell repertoires in COVID-19. Study-level background: Sites in the United States, Italy and Spain provided acute and convalescent COVID-19 samples.

V gene TRBV28 combines with J gene TRBJ2-7, with D hard to call. The origin of this receptor is a woman younger than 45 who had recovered from COVID-19. The sample taken for sequencing was PBMCs or T cells enriched from blood (not recorded which). In DNA form, the CDR3 reads TGTGCCAGCAGTCCGCTCGGGTACCCCTTCGAGCAGTACTTC. As protein: CASSPLGYPFEQYF.